The T cell receptor beta chain described here comes from a study of T cells in Graves' hyperthyroidism and ophthalmopathy. Study-wide context: Peripheral blood was collected at initial diagnosis, before any treatment. General study findings and limits: Ophthalmopathy was predicted by the model a median of roughly 6.6 months ahead of onset. Blood also contained most expanded thyroid clonotypes above 0.001.

V was clipped by 8 bases and J by 1 base; unmatched bases: 8. CDR3 size: 15 residues. The V gene's germline CDR1 is MNHNS and CDR2 SASEGT. The patients, who ranged from 18 to 65 in age, presented with newly diagnosed hyperthyroidism lasting under 2 months. RNA transcripts were the template for amplifying TCR beta CDR3 regions. HTBI primers were the set used in a first-round RT-PCR of the TCR CDR3. TCRdb recomputed calls from the multiplex PCR reads with MiXCR, one row per CDR3 protein. Here the sample spans about 740,000 distinct CDR3 sequences, 12% to 15% being singletons. This clonotype was seen repeatedly, ten times or more. Its antigen is unknown.

V is TRBV6-1 and J is TRBJ1-1; 9 bases fit TRBD1. The sequence was collected from a woman between 18 and 29 years old with Graves' hyperthyroidism. Input material: blood. The CDR3 reads CASAGTGMGNTEAFF. DNA for the CDR3: TGTGCCAGCGCCGGGACAGGGATGGGGAACACTGAAGCTTTCTTT.